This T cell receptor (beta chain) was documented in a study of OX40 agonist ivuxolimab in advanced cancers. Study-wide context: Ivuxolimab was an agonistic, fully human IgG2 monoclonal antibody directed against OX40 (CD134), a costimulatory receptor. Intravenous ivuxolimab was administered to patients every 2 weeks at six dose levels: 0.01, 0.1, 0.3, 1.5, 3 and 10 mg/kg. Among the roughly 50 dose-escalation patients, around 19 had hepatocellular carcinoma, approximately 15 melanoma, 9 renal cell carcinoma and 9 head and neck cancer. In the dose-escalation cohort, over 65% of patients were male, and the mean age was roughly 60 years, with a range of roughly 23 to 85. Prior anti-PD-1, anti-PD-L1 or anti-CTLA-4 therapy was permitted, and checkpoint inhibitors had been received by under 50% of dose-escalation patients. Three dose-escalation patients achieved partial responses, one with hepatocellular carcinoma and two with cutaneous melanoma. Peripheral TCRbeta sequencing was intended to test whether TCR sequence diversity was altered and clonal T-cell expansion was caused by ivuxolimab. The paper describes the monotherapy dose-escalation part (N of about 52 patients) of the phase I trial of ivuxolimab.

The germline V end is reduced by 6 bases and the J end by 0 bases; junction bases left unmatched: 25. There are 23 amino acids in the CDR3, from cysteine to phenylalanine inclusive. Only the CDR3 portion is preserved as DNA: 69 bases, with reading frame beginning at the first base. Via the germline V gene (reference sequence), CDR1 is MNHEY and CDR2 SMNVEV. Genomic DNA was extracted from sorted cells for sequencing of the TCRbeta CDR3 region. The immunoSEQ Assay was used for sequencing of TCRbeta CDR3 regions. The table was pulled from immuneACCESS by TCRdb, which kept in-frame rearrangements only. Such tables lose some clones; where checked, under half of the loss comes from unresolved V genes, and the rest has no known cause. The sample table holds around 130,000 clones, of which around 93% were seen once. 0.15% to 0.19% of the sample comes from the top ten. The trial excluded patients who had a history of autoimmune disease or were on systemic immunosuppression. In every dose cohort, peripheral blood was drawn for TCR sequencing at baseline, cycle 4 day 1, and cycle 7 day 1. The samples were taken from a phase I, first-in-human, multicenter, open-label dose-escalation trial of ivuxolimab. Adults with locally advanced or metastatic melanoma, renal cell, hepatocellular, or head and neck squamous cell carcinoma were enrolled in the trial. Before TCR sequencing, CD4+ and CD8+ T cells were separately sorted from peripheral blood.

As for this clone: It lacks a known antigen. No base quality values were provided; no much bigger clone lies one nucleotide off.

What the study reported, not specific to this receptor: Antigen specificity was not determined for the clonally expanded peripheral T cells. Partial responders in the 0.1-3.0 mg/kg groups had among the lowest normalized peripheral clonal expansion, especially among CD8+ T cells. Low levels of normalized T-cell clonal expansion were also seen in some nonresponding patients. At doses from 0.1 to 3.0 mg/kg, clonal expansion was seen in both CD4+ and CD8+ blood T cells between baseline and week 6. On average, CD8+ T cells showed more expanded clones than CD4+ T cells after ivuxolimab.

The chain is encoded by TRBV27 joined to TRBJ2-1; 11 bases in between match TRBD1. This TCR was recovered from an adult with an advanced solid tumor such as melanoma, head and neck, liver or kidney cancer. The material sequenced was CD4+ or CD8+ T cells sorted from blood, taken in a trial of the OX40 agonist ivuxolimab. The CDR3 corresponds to CASSQLNRDRGGLALSSYNEQFF. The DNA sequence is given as TGTGCCAGCAGCCAACTGAACCGGGACAGGGGGGGCCTAGCGTTAAGCTCCTACAATGAGCAGTTCTTC.